The 28 T cell receptor beta chains in this list originate from one sample, sequenced in a study of cytomegalovirus exposure and HLA in healthy donors. Libraries were prepared by immunoSEQ multiplex PCR; TCRdb keeps only in-frame clonotypes and omits some of them. Of around 300,000 clones in the sample, 65% to 90% were seen once. Sequenced sample: PBMCs. These receptors were obtained from a woman younger than 30 in good health and CMV-seronegative.

V gene TRBV6-1 combines with J gene TRBJ2-1; TRBD1 might be the D (5 bases). The CDR3 runs to 16 residues. V gave up 1 base and J gave up 3 bases, with 13 bases separating them. CDR1 and CDR2 from the germline V gene are MNHNS and SASEGT. The CDR3 DNA reads TGTGCCAGCAGTGAAGTGGAACAGGCCCTCTACAATGAGCAGTTCTTC. The encoded protein is CASSEVEQALYNEQFF.

V gene TRBV7-6 combines with J gene TRBJ2-5; 12 bases line up with TRBD2. From germline, CDR1 is SGHVS and CDR2 FNYEAQ. The J segment lost 0 bases and the V segment lost 5 bases, leaving 4 bases of the junction unmatched. The CDR3 is made up of 16 amino acids. This CDR3 is CASSAGLAGHQETQYF. CDR3 DNA: TGTGCCAGCAGCGCCGGACTAGCGGGGCACCAAGAGACCCAGTACTTC.

This clone appeared a few times. The rearrangement uses TRBV28 and TRBJ1-1; TRBD1 aligns across 8 bases. CDR3 length equals 14 residues. Looked up from germline, CDR1 is MDHEN and CDR2 is SYDVKM. The V and J ends lost 3 bases and 5 bases, in that order; junction bases with no gene match: 5. As DNA, the CDR3 is TGTGCCAGCAGTTTTGGTCACAGGGGGACTGAAGCTTTCTTT. Protein product: CASSFGHRGTEAFF.

The chain employs TRBV6-5 and TRBJ1-1, with D possibly being TRBD1 (5 bases). Trimming cost V 0 bases and J 3 bases, with 11 bases left between them. In germline, CDR1 is MNHEY, CDR2 SVGAGI. The CDR3 covers 15 residues. CDR3 bases: TGTGCCAGCAGTTACTCCAGGGCGGTTTACACTGAAGCTTTCTTT. The encoded protein is CASSYSRAVYTEAFF.

The chain recombines TRBV5-1 with TRBJ2-5, with 9 positions matching TRBD1. Germline V gene sequence: CDR1 SGHRS, CDR2 YFSETQ. With V trimmed by 0 bases and J by 3 bases, 3 bases remained unmatched. The CDR3 loop spans 15 amino acids. The CDR3 protein is CASSLGDRAEETQYF. Written as DNA, the CDR3 is TGCGCCAGCAGCTTGGGGGACAGGGCGGAAGAGACCCAGTACTTC.

This clone came up once. J is TRBJ2-1 and V is TRBV25-1; maybe TRBD2 (6 bases). Germline assignment: CDR1 MGHDK and CDR2 SYGVNS. This CDR3 spans 12 amino acids. Trimming pared 4 bases from V and 15 bases from J, leaving 16 bases between. CDR3 nucleotide sequence: TGTGCCAGCAGTGGCGGGACCGTTATAGGGTTCTTC. Protein: CASSGGTVIGFF.

The chain combines TRBV27 with TRBJ1-4, with 7 bases identical to TRBD1. Germline assignment: CDR1 MNHEY and CDR2 SMNVEV (reference sequence). The CDR3 is made up of 16 amino acids. V was pared by 1 base and J by 6 bases, with 8 bases of the junction left unmatched. The CDR3 loop reads CASSLFPGGMDEKLFF. Written as DNA, the CDR3 is TGTGCCAGCAGTTTATTCCCAGGGGGTATGGATGAAAAACTGTTTTTT. The full variable domain, rest sourced from reference TRBV27 and TRBJ1-4, is EAQVTQNPRYLITVTGKKLTVTCSQNMNHEYMSWYRQDPGLGLRQIYYSMNVEVTDKGDVPEGYKVSRKEKRNFPLILESPSPNQTSLYFCASSLFPGGMDEKLFFGSGTQLSVL.

This clone was picked up one time. The V call is TRBV5-1, the J call TRBJ2-2; 9 nucleotides align to TRBD1. J gave up 6 bases and V 4 bases, and 16 bases lay outside the gene matches. Germline CDR1 is SGHRS and CDR2 is YFSETQ. This CDR3 has 18 residues. Here the CDR3 DNA reads TGCGCCAGCAGCCACACCGGGACAGGGACCGGGTTTGCCGGGGAGCTGTTTTTT. The encoded protein is CASSHTGTGTGFAGELFF.

The V and J genes are TRBV27 and TRBJ1-4; D remains ambiguous. This CDR3 has 15 residues. V lost 6 bases and J 5 bases, leaving 16 bases between the germline ends. The germline CDR1 and CDR2 sequences are MNHEY and SMNVEV (reference sequence). CDR3 DNA: TGTGCCAGCAGCCGGTACAATCGAGGAAATGAAAAACTGTTTTTT. This translates into CASSRYNRGNEKLFF.

The V call is TRBV5-1, the J call TRBJ2-7; a possible D gene is TRBD1 (6 bases). Germline CDR1 and CDR2: SGHRS and YFSETQ. The CDR3 has 14 amino acids. Trimming removed 7 bases from V and 7 bases from J, with 21 bases in between. The CDR3 protein is CASHAELQGTEQYF. CDR3 DNA: TGCGCCAGCCACGCTGAGTTACAGGGCACGGAGCAGTACTTC.

The gene calls are TRBV19 and TRBJ1-1; D is unresolved. Germline lookup yields CDR1 LNHDA and CDR2 SQIVND (reference sequence). The CDR3 contains 11 residues. Trimming cost V 6 bases and J 2 bases, with 4 bases left between them. CDR3 protein: CASSLNTEAFF. Written as DNA, the CDR3 is TGTGCCAGTAGCCTTAACACTGAAGCTTTCTTT. Full variable domain (rest looked up from reference TRBV19 and TRBJ1-1): DGGITQSPKYLFRKEGQNVTLSCEQNLNHDAMYWYRQDPGQGLRLIYYSQIVNDFQKGDIAEGYSVSREKKESFPLTVTSAQKNPTAFYLCASSLNTEAFFGQGTRLTVV.

This clone has a single count. This rearrangement joins TRBV11-2 to TRBJ2-7, with D possibly TRBD1 on 8 matching bases. Germline V gives CDR1 SGHAT, CDR2 FQNNGV. The V gene lost 5 bases and the J gene lost 1 base, with 21 bases spanning the gap. The CDR3 length is 17 residues. CDR3 loop: CASSPNLGGTGSYEQYF. CDR3 DNA: TGTGCCAGCAGCCCAAACCTGGGGGGGACAGGATCCTACGAGCAGTACTTC.

The chain recombines TRBV28 with TRBJ1-1, with D hard to call. Germline V gene lookup returns CDR1 MDHEN and CDR2 SYDVKM. Trimming removed 10 bases from V and 8 bases from J, with 11 bases in between. This CDR3 is built from 10 residues. The CDR3 spells CATLGREAFF. Written as DNA, the CDR3 is TGTGCCACCTTGGGGAGAGAAGCTTTCTTT.

This chain links TRBV7-9 with TRBJ2-2; 10 bases fit TRBD2. CDR1 is SEHNR, CDR2 FQNEAQ, per germline (reference sequence). V shed 4 bases, J shed 7 bases, and the junction held 9 bases outside the gene matches. The CDR3 runs 16 residues. The chain's CDR3 is CASSWTSGSARGELFF. In nucleotides, the CDR3 is TGTGCCAGCAGCTGGACTAGCGGAAGCGCTCGCGGGGAGCTGTTTTTT.

The chain links TRBV5-1 to TRBJ2-3; no clear D. This CDR3 is 14 amino acids long. Germline V gives CDR1 SGHRS, CDR2 YFSETQ. The ends were cut back, 0 bases at V and 6 bases at J, with 11 bases in the middle. DNA for the CDR3: TGCGCCAGCAGCTTGGCGCAGCAGGCTGATACGCAGTATTTT. Amino acids: CASSLAQQADTQYF.

This chain joins TRBV6-1 and TRBJ2-7; 7 bases match TRBD1. CDR3 length equals 15 residues. The germline gives CDR1 MNHNS, CDR2 SASEGT. Losses at the gene ends were 1 base for V and 0 bases for J; bases not matched to a gene: 3. The CDR3 here is CASSEGQGYSYEQYF. In nucleotides, the CDR3 is TGTGCCAGCAGTGAAGGACAGGGCTACTCCTACGAGCAGTACTTC.

The V call is TRBV4-2, the J call TRBJ2-1, with TRBD2 identical over 8 bases. This CDR3 has 14 amino acids. The germline V gene encodes CDR1 LGHNA and CDR2 YNFKEQ. V lost 0 bases, J lost 11 bases, and 6 bases stayed unmatched. DNA for the CDR3: TGTGCCAGCAGCCAAGAGTTGGGACTAGTGAAGCAGTTCTTC. It specifies CASSQELGLVKQFF.

The V and J genes are TRBV4-2 and TRBJ2-7; possible D gene TRBD2, 6 bases. This CDR3 region has 15 residues. Germline V gene sequence: CDR1 LGHNA, CDR2 YNFKEQ. V lost 0 bases, J lost 4 bases, and 13 bases lay in between. The CDR3 DNA follows: TGTGCCAGCAGCCAAGATCGGGGGAATCTTTACGAGCAGTACTTC. This gives the protein CASSQDRGNLYEQYF.

The rearrangement links TRBV4-2 to TRBJ1-2; D gene ambiguous. The CDR3 covers 14 residues. Trimming stripped 4 bases from V and 0 bases from J, with 9 bases between. CDR1 is LGHNA and CDR2 is YNFKEQ in the germline V gene. CDR3 sequence: CASSPELANYGYTF. Here the CDR3 DNA reads TGTGCCAGCAGCCCCGAGCTCGCTAACTATGGCTACACCTTC.

The CDR3: CAAGEASGGSYSYEQYF. CDR3 in DNA: TGTGCCGCGGGGGAAGCTAGCGGGGGCTCATATTCCTACGAGCAGTACTTC. J is TRBJ2-7 and V is TRBV27; TRBD2 matches 10 bases. Trimming took 11 bases from V and 1 from J; bases not matched to a gene: 17. The CDR3 length is 17 residues. CDR1 and CDR2 (germline): MNHEY, SMNVEV (reference sequence).

CDR3 protein: CASSLTANYGYTF. In DNA, the CDR3 is TGTGCCAGCAGCTTGACAGCGAACTATGGCTACACCTTC. The V gene is TRBV7-8, the J gene TRBJ1-2; tentative D call: TRBD1 (5 bases). This CDR3 region has 13 residues. The germline V gene encodes CDR1 SGHVS and CDR2 FQNEAQ. Trimming shortened V by 3 bases and J by 2 bases, and 7 bases separated the two germline ends.

In regard to this clone: Other nucleotide sequences in the sample specify the same CDR3. The chain uses TRBV19 and TRBJ1-2, with TRBD1 matching over 7 bases. CDR3 length equals 14 residues. After removal of 6 bases from V and 0 bases from J, the junction contained 4 bases not matched to a gene. Germline assignment: CDR1 LNHDA and CDR2 SQIVND (reference sequence). The CDR3 reads CASSRTGSNYGYTF. The CDR3 region has the DNA TGTGCCAGTAGCAGGACAGGCTCTAACTATGGCTACACCTTC.

The CDR3 DNA reads TGTGCCAGCAGCCCACACCAGAACACCATATATTTT. This sequence encodes CASSPHQNTIYF. The chain has TRBV11-2 and TRBJ1-3, with D unclear. The V end was cut by 5 bases, the J end by 7 bases, with 9 bases between. The CDR3 extends over 12 amino acids. In germline, CDR1 is SGHAT, CDR2 FQNNGV.

This clone was counted once. The chain has TRBV5-5 and TRBJ1-2; D unresolved. CDR1 is SGHKS and CDR2 is YYEKEE in the germline V gene (reference sequence). The V gene lost 5 bases and the J gene lost 4 bases, with 15 bases spanning the gap. The CDR3 runs 14 residues. The CDR3 is CASSPTEAGYGYTF. The CDR3 coding sequence is TGTGCCAGCAGTCCCACGGAAGCGGGCTATGGCTACACCTTC. The complete variable domain, with remaining parts taken from reference TRBV5-5 and TRBJ1-2, reads DAGVTQSPTHLIKTRGQQVTLRCSPISGHKSVSWYQQVLGQGPQFIFQYYEKEERGRGNFPDRFSARQFPNYSSELNVNALLLGDSALYLCASSPTEAGYGYTFGSGTRLTVV.

The count of this clone is one. V usage is TRBV6-5 and J usage is TRBJ2-7; D gene uncertain. The CDR3 length is 14 residues. V lost 0 bases, J lost 3 bases, and 9 bases lay in between. Germline V gene data show CDR1 as MNHEY and CDR2 as SVGAGI. In DNA form, the CDR3 reads TGTGCCAGCAGTTACTCGAGCTTATACTACGAGCAGTACTTC. It yields the protein CASSYSSLYYEQYF.

This chain connects TRBV18 to TRBJ1-5, with a possible D match to TRBD1 (6 bases). V dropped 2 bases and J dropped 5 bases, with 16 bases sitting between them. In germline, CDR1 is KGHSH, CDR2 LQKENI. The CDR3 is 16 amino acids. CDR3 coding DNA: TGTGCCAGCTCACCAGTCGCAGGGGCTAGGGATCAGCCCCAGCATTTT. Protein: CASSPVAGARDQPQHF.

This clone has just one count. The chain employs TRBV5-8 and TRBJ1-5; no definite D call. V lost 0 bases and J 3 bases, leaving 13 bases between the germline ends. CDR1 SGHTS and CDR2 YDEGEE come from the germline V gene. This CDR3 comprises 16 residues. As DNA, the CDR3 is TGTGCCAGCAGCTTGGGAGGGCTTGGGAACAATCAGCCCCAGCATTTT. Residues: CASSLGGLGNNQPQHF.

The chain combines TRBV14 with TRBJ2-1; 9 bases match TRBD2. V gave up 6 bases and J gave up 5 bases; unmatched junction bases: 2. The CDR3 covers 13 residues. CDR1 and CDR2 from the germline V gene are SGHDN and FVKESK. CDR3 sequence: CASRTSGDNEQFF. The CDR3 DNA sequence: TGTGCCAGCAGGACTAGCGGAGACAATGAGCAGTTCTTC.